This entry lists 9 T cell receptor beta chains sequenced from one sample in a study of blood T cell repertoires in COVID-19. The repertoire was sequenced with immunoSEQ multiplex PCR; TCRdb's copy has only in-frame clones and lacks some. The repertoire consists of approximately 180,000 clones, with 90% occurring once and the leading ten covering around 0.5%. Sequenced material: peripheral blood. The receptors here all came from a man over 45 with acute or convalescent COVID-19.

Points on this clone: One junction end disagrees with the germline gene, perhaps due to a read error. The chain joins TRBV7-9 to TRBJ1-4; the D is unclear. This CDR3 is 12 amino acids long. CDR1 and CDR2 from the germline V gene are SEHNR and FQNEAQ (reference sequence). The CDR3: CASSLETGKMGF. CDR3 nucleotide sequence: TGTGCCAGCAGCTTAGAAACCGGGAAGATGGGTTTT.

A few counts support this clone. The chain uses TRBV9 and TRBJ1-4; 7 positions match TRBD1. Trimming at V came to 3 bases and at J to 0 bases, leaving 5 bases not matched to a gene. This CDR3 comprises 16 residues. The germline V gene encodes CDR1 SGDLS and CDR2 YYNGEE. The CDR3 DNA follows: TGTGCCAGCAGCGCCAGGGGGTCCGCAACTAATGAAAAACTGTTTTTT. Protein product: CASSARGSATNEKLFF.

This clone was found once. V and J are TRBV24-1 and TRBJ2-1, with 13 positions matching TRBD2. CDR1 and CDR2 from the germline V gene are KGHDR and SFDVKD. Germline trimming cut 4 bases from V and 9 bases from J; bases unmatched to any gene: 8. This CDR3 contains 16 residues. The CDR3 protein is CATSDPTSGRALEQFF. The CDR3 bases are TGTGCCACCAGTGACCCTACTAGCGGGAGGGCCCTTGAGCAGTTCTTC.

This clone turned up a few times. CDR3 sequence: CASNPTGASTDTQYF. The CDR3 bases are TGTGCCAGCAACCCTACAGGAGCTAGCACAGATACGCAGTATTTT. The rearrangement links TRBV9 to TRBJ2-3, with a possible D match to TRBD1 (5 bases). Trimming pared 6 bases from V and 0 bases from J, leaving 14 bases between. Per the germline V gene, CDR1 is SGDLS and CDR2 is YYNGEE. The CDR3 covers 15 residues.

The V call is TRBV7-8, the J call TRBJ2-1, with D perhaps matching TRBD2 (6 bases). Germline CDR1 and CDR2: SGHVS and FQNEAQ. CDR3 length: 15 amino acids. The V end lost 2 bases, the J end lost 2 bases, and 10 bases lay between the germline ends. CDR3 in DNA: TGTGCCAGCAGCTTAAGGCGGGATCCCTACAATGAGCAGTTCTTC. As protein: CASSLRRDPYNEQFF.

The chain has TRBV4-2 and TRBJ2-6, with 8 bases that match TRBD2. Germline values: CDR1 LGHNA, CDR2 YNFKEQ. Trimming cost V 0 bases and J 2 bases; bases outside gene matches: 6. This CDR3 has 18 residues. The CDR3: CASSQESGRATGANVLTF. CDR3 DNA sequence: TGTGCCAGCAGCCAAGAAAGCGGGAGAGCTACTGGGGCCAACGTCCTGACTTTC.

In its sample, this clone was seen once. V and J are TRBV28 and TRBJ2-1; 7 bases align to TRBD2. Germline lookup yields CDR1 MDHEN and CDR2 SYDVKM. J was trimmed by 8 bases and V by 8 bases; bases with no gene match: 12. The CDR3 covers 14 residues. CDR3 in DNA: TGTGCCAGCCTTACTGGCGGGAGTTTTGATGAGCAGTTCTTC. It codes for CASLTGGSFDEQFF.

The V call is TRBV28, the J call TRBJ2-5; the match to TRBD2 covers 8 bases. The CDR3 covers 14 residues. Looked up from germline, CDR1 is MDHEN and CDR2 is SYDVKM. The V gene end was trimmed by 6 bases and the J gene end by 7 bases; junction bases not matched to a gene: 10. CDR3: CASSPRGGKGTQYF. The CDR3 DNA is TGTGCCAGCAGCCCCCGGGGGGGGAAAGGGACCCAGTACTTC.

A word on this clone: Other DNA sequences in the same sample also yield this CDR3. This chain joins TRBV2 and TRBJ1-5, with D uncertain. The CDR3 length is 13 residues. The V end lost 3 bases, the J end lost 5 bases, and 8 bases lay between the germline ends. The germline V gene encodes CDR1 SNHLY and CDR2 FYNNEI. CDR3 region: CASSEGRYQPQHF. In nucleotides, the CDR3 is TGTGCCAGCAGTGAGGGCAGGTATCAGCCCCAGCATTTT.